The next 10 T cell receptor beta chains were all read from a single sample in a study of T cell repertoires in cytomegalovirus infection. TCRdb used MiXCR to reprocess the reads, holding one entry per CDR3 protein. The sample shows under 450,000 distinct CDR3 sequences, about 34% of them seen only once. Their antigen targets remain unknown. Sample: cultured PBMCs, taken from culture after CMV antigen stimulation. The receptors originated from a human donor in good health (CMV status not recorded). Some clones in this sample may be carry-over from other donors' samples.

The CDR3 DNA reads as TGTGCCAGCAGCGTAAGTCCGGGACTAGCGGGAGGAGGGGATGAGCAGTTCTTC. Its protein product is CASSVSPGLAGGGDEQFF. The chain couples TRBV9 to TRBJ2-1; 15 bases match TRBD2. CDR3 length: 18 residues. The ends lost 1 base at V and 8 bases at J; junction bases unmatched: 10. Germline V gene data show CDR1 as SGDLS and CDR2 as YYNGEE.

The V and J genes are TRBV6-8 and TRBJ2-1; D call uncertain. Germline V gene lookup returns CDR1 MNHGY and CDR2 SAAAGT. The V end was cut by 4 bases, the J end by 2 bases, with 9 bases between. The CDR3 consists of 14 residues. The CDR3 DNA reads as TGTGCCAGCAGTTCCCGAACCCCCTACAATGAGCAGTTCTTC. Protein: CASSSRTPYNEQFF.

The rearrangement uses TRBV4-1 and TRBJ2-7, with a possible D match to TRBD1 (6 bases). The CDR3 extends over 12 amino acids. Germline V gene lookup returns CDR1 MGHRA and CDR2 YSYEKL. V shed 5 bases and J shed 7 bases, with 12 bases lying between them. The CDR3 DNA sequence: TGCGCCAGCAGCTACAAAACAGGGGAGCAGTACTTC. Protein: CASSYKTGEQYF.

This sequence joins TRBV7-6 and TRBJ2-3; D perhaps matches TRBD2 (5 bases). The CDR3 covers 15 residues. V dropped 5 bases and J dropped 2 bases, with 14 bases sitting between them. CDR1 is SGHVS, CDR2 FNYEAQ, per germline. The CDR3 bases are TGTGCCAGCAGCCCCACGGGATCCGCCACAGATACGCAGTATTTT. It yields the protein CASSPTGSATDTQYF.

CDR3 protein: CASSDHLAGAQSNEQFF. Here the CDR3 DNA reads TGTGCCAGCAGTGATCATCTAGCGGGAGCTCAATCGAATGAGCAGTTCTTC. J is TRBJ2-1 and V is TRBV25-1; 10 positions agree with TRBD2. V trimming: 3 bases; J trimming: 7 bases; junction bases outside the gene matches: 12. CDR1 and CDR2 from the germline V gene are MGHDK and SYGVNS. The CDR3 spans 17 residues.

A few counts support this clonotype. V usage is TRBV6-2 or TRBV6-3 and J usage is TRBJ2-2; 8 bases are a match to TRBD2. Germline assignment: CDR1 MNHEY and CDR2 SVGEGT. The CDR3 runs 14 residues. With V trimmed by 4 bases and J by 5 bases, 3 bases remained unmatched. The CDR3: CASSSLAGTGELFF. Written as DNA, the CDR3 is TGTGCCAGCAGTTCGCTAGCGGGTACCGGGGAGCTGTTTTTT.

The chain recombines TRBV7-6 with TRBJ2-2, with D unclear. Trimming pared 1 base from V and 2 bases from J, leaving 8 bases between. In germline, CDR1 is SGHVS, CDR2 FNYEAQ. The CDR3 contains 15 residues. The CDR3 protein is CASSLVIENTGELFF. CDR3 nucleotides: TGTGCCAGCAGCTTAGTAATCGAAAACACCGGGGAGCTGTTTTTT.

This clonotype was counted between two and nine times. The chain has TRBV19 and TRBJ1-2; D gene uncertain. Trimming pared 5 bases from V and 8 bases from J, leaving 18 bases between. This CDR3 contains 14 residues. Germline loops: CDR1 LNHDA, CDR2 SQIVND (reference sequence). DNA of the CDR3: TGTGCCAGTAGTCGACCGGGGTTGGGAGTCGGCTACACCTTC. It translates to CASSRPGLGVGYTF. The complete variable domain, with remaining parts taken from reference TRBV19 and TRBJ1-2, reads DGGITQSPKYLFRKEGQNVTLSCEQNLNHDAMYWYRQDPGQGLRLIYYSQIVNDFQKGDIAEGYSVSREKKESFPLTVTSAQKNPTAFYLCASSRPGLGVGYTFGSGTRLTVV.

The rearrangement uses TRBV6-1 and TRBJ1-1, with D tentatively TRBD1 (5 bases). The CDR3 loop spans 14 amino acids. Germline values: CDR1 MNHNS, CDR2 SASEGT. V lost 3 bases to trimming and J lost 3 bases, with 11 bases between them. For the CDR3, the DNA is TGTGCCAGCAGTGACTCTCAGGGCTACACTGAAGCTTTCTTT. As protein: CASSDSQGYTEAFF.

This clonotype was seen a few times. CDR3 amino acids: CASSFRQNNEQFF. In DNA, the CDR3 is TGTGCCAGCAGCTTTCGGCAAAACAATGAGCAGTTCTTC. The rearrangement links TRBV7-2 to TRBJ2-1; D not certain. The germline CDR1 and CDR2 sequences are SGHTA and FQGNSA. Trimming removed 3 bases at V and 5 bases at J, with 8 bases between. The CDR3 covers 13 residues. The variable domain in full, with the rest retrieved from reference TRBV7-2 and TRBJ2-1, is GAGVSQSPSNKVTEKGKDVELRCDPISGHTALYWYRQSLGQGLEFLIYFQGNSAPDKSGLPSDRFSAERTGGSVSTLTIQRTQQEDSAVYLCASSFRQNNEQFFGPGTRLTVL.